One sample yielded the 13 T cell receptor beta chains listed below, sequenced in a study of blood T cell repertoires in COVID-19. Clones were sequenced by immunoSEQ multiplex PCR, and TCRdb holds only the in-frame ones, with some missing. This table holds about 410,000 clones, approximately 90% found once. The source material was peripheral blood. These TCRs come from a woman aged 25 to 39 with active or convalescent COVID-19.

J is TRBJ2-7 and V is TRBV14; no reliable D call. The CDR3 totals 13 residues. Germline V gene sequence: CDR1 SGHDN, CDR2 FVKESK. The ends were cut back, 0 bases at V and 8 bases at J, with 11 bases in the middle. As DNA, the CDR3 is TGTGCCAGCAGCCAAGATCGTAACTCTCAGCAGTACTTC. Its translation is CASSQDRNSQQYF. Complete variable domain (other parts from reference TRBV14 and TRBJ2-7): EAGVTQFPSHSVIEKGQTVTLRCDPISGHDNLYWYRRVMGKEIKFLLHFVKESKQDESGMPNNRFLAERTGGTYSTLKVQPAELEDSGVYFCASSQDRNSQQYFGPGTRLTVT.

This clone showed up just once. The chain is built from TRBV19 and TRBJ2-7, with D tentatively TRBD2 (5 bases). The V and J ends lost 5 bases and 0 bases respectively, with 11 bases between them. Germline V gives CDR1 LNHDA, CDR2 SQIVND (reference sequence). This CDR3 is 14 amino acids long. The CDR3 sequence: CASSREGYSYEQYF. Written as DNA, the CDR3 is TGTGCCAGTAGTCGCGAGGGATACTCCTACGAGCAGTACTTC.

This chain joins TRBV6-6 and TRBJ1-1; the match to TRBD1 covers 7 bases. Germline CDR1 MNHNY, CDR2 SVGAGI (reference sequence). The trim removed 5 bases at V and 4 bases at J, leaving 7 bases unmatched. CDR3 length: 14 residues. The CDR3 spells CASSRATGATEAFF. The CDR3 DNA follows: TGTGCCAGCAGTCGAGCAACAGGGGCCACTGAAGCTTTCTTT.

CDR3 amino acids: CASSLGGLAGISGANVLTF. Written as DNA, the CDR3 is TGTGCCAGCAGTTTGGGAGGACTAGCGGGTATCTCTGGGGCCAACGTCCTGACTTTC. The chain uses TRBV27 and TRBJ2-6, with 11 bases that match TRBD2. This CDR3 has 19 residues. Looked up from germline, CDR1 is MNHEY and CDR2 is SMNVEV (reference sequence). With 3 bases clipped from V and 0 bases from J, the junction kept 7 bases outside the gene matches.

As for this clone: This may be a read error: a much more frequent sequence differs by one nucleotide. The chain employs TRBV9 and TRBJ1-4, with a possible D match to TRBD1 (6 bases). Germline assignment: CDR1 SGDLS and CDR2 YYNGEE. This CDR3 has 14 residues. The V and J ends lost 4 bases and 4 bases respectively, with 11 bases between them. The chain's CDR3 is CASSPRQDNEKLFF. CDR3 sequence (DNA): TGTGCCAGCAGCCCCAGACAGGATAATGAAAAACTGTTTTTT.

The V call is TRBV6-1, the J call TRBJ2-2, with 8 bases matching TRBD1. Trimming at V came to 2 bases and at J to 4 bases, leaving 9 bases not matched to a gene. CDR3 size: 17 residues. The V gene's germline CDR1 is MNHNS and CDR2 SASEGT. CDR3 amino acids: CASSERQGIMATGELFF. CDR3 nucleotides: TGTGCCAGCAGTGAAAGACAGGGGATTATGGCCACCGGGGAGCTGTTTTTT.

V usage is TRBV6-2 or TRBV6-3 and J usage is TRBJ2-3, with D perhaps TRBD2 (5 bases). The V and J ends lost 0 bases and 3 bases respectively, with 10 bases between them. This CDR3 spans 15 amino acids. The germline gives CDR1 MNHEY, CDR2 SVGEGT. The CDR3, as DNA: TGTGCCAGCAGTTACTCGAGGGATTGGACAGATACGCAGTATTTT. Protein: CASSYSRDWTDTQYF.

As DNA, the CDR3 is TGTGCCAGCAGCCATCCCGGGACTAGCGGGACAGCGTATTTT. As protein: CASSHPGTSGTAYF. The chain uses TRBV28 and TRBJ2-3; TRBD2 matches at 13 bases. The junction had 11 bases not matched to a gene; V was cut back by 6 bases and J by 14 bases. The germline CDR1 and CDR2 sequences are MDHEN and SYDVKM. The CDR3 runs 14 residues.

The V call is TRBV10-2, the J call TRBJ2-4; unclear D gene. Germline CDR1 WSHSY, CDR2 SAAADI. The CDR3 extends over 14 amino acids. Trimming left V 3 bases short and J 0 bases short, with 6 bases between. In nucleotides, the CDR3 is TGCGCCAGCAGTGACAGGTTAGCCAAAAACATTCAGTACTTC. Protein: CASSDRLAKNIQYF.

V gene TRBV11-2 combines with J gene TRBJ1-2; D is unresolved. Germline lookup yields CDR1 SGHAT and CDR2 FQNNGV. The CDR3 extends over 19 amino acids. V dropped 8 bases and J dropped 1 base, with 29 bases sitting between them. The CDR3 spells CASRTTKGALRTDNYGYTF. CDR3 nucleotide sequence: TGTGCCAGCCGAACCACAAAAGGAGCCCTTCGTACCGATAACTATGGCTACACCTTC. The full variable domain, its missing parts supplied by reference TRBV11-2 and TRBJ1-2, is EAGVAQSPRYKIIEKRQSVAFWCNPISGHATLYWYQQILGQGPKLLIQFQNNGVVDDSQLPKDRFSAERLKGVDSTLKIQPAKLEDSAVYLCASRTTKGALRTDNYGYTFGSGTRLTVV.

J is TRBJ2-2 and V is TRBV6-2 or TRBV6-3; unclear D gene. This CDR3 is 17 amino acids long. The V gene lost 4 bases and the J gene lost 4 bases, with 19 bases spanning the gap. From germline, CDR1 is MNHEY and CDR2 SVGEGT. CDR3 loop: CASSSTRLAVSTGELFF. The CDR3 DNA is TGTGCCAGCAGTTCGACTCGTTTGGCCGTAAGCACCGGGGAGCTGTTTTTT.

This clone was detected a few times. The J gene is TRBJ1-1, the V gene TRBV5-4, with 8 bases aligning to TRBD1. The V and J ends lost 2 bases and 3 bases, in that order; junction bases with no gene match: 6. CDR1 is SGHNT, CDR2 YYREEE, per germline (reference sequence). This CDR3 is 15 amino acids long. The CDR3 DNA follows: TGTGCCAGCAGCTTTCAGGGGGCGAGACACACTGAAGCTTTCTTT. Its translation is CASSFQGARHTEAFF.

The chain recombines TRBV7-2 with TRBJ1-2, with D perhaps matching TRBD1 (5 bases). Trimming took 3 bases from V and 8 from J, leaving 16 bases between them. Germline V lookup: CDR1 SGHTA, CDR2 FQGNSA. The CDR3 length is 14 residues. The CDR3 coding sequence is TGTGCCAGCAGCTTTTTGGCCGATAGGGGAGGCTACACCTTC. Translated, it gives CASSFLADRGGYTF.